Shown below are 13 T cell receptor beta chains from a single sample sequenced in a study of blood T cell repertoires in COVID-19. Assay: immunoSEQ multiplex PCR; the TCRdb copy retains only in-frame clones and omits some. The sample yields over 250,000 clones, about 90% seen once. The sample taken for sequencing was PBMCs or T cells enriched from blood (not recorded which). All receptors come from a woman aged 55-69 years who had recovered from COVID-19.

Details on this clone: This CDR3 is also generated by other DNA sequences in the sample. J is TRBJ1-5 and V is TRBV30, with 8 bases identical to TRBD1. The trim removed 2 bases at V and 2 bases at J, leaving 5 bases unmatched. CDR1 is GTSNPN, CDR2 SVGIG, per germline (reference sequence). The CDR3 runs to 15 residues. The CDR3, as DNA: TGTGCCTGGAGTCGACGGGGACAGGGCAATCAGCCCCAGCATTTT. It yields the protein CAWSRRGQGNQPQHF.

The DNA of the CDR3 is TGTGCCAGCAGCTCCCCACGGACTAGCGGGTCCTACAATGAGCAGTTCTTC. Translated: CASSSPRTSGSYNEQFF. This chain connects TRBV7-3 to TRBJ2-1; 11 nucleotides align to TRBD2. The V and J ends lost 4 bases and 1 base, in that order; junction bases with no gene match: 6. Germline V gene lookup returns CDR1 SGHTA and CDR2 FQGTGA. The CDR3 has 17 amino acids.

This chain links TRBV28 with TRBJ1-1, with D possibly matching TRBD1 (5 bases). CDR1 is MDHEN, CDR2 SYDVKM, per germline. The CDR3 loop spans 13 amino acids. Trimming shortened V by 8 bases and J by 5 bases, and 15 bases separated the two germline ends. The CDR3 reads CASRWRGRTEAFF. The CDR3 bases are TGTGCCAGCCGGTGGAGGGGTCGGACTGAAGCTTTCTTT.

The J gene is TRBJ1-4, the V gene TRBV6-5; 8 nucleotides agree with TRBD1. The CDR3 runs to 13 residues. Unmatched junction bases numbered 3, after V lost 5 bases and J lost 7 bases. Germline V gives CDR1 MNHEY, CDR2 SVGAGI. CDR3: CASSRTGPEKLFF. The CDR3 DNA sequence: TGTGCCAGCAGTAGGACAGGGCCTGAAAAACTGTTTTTT.

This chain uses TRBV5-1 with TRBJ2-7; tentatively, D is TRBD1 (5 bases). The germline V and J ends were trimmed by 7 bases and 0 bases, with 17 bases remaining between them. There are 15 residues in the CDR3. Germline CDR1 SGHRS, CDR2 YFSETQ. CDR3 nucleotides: TGCGCCAGCGCGGAGCGACAGATCCTCTCCTACGAGCAGTACTTC. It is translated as CASAERQILSYEQYF.

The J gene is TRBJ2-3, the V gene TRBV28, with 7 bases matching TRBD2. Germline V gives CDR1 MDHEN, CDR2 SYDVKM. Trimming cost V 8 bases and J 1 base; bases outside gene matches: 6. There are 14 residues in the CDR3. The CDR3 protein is CASQPSGRTDTQYF. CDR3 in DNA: TGTGCCAGCCAACCTAGCGGACGCACAGATACGCAGTATTTT. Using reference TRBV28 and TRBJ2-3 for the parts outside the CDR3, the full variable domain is DVKVTQSSRYLVKRTGEKVFLECVQDMDHENMFWYRQDPGLGLRLIYFSYDVKMKEKGDIPEGYSVSREKKERFSLILESASTNQTSMYLCASQPSGRTDTQYFGPGTRLTVL.

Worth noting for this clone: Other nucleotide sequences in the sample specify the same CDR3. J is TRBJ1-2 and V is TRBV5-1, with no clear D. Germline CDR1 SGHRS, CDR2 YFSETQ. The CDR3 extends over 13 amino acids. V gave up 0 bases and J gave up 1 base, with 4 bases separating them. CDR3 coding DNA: TGCGCCAGCAGCTTGGGAGGTAACTATGGCTACACCTTC. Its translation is CASSLGGNYGYTF.

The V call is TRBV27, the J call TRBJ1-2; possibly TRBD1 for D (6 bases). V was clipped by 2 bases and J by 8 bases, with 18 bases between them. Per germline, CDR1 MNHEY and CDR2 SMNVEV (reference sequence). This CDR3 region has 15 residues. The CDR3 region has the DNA TGTGCCAGCAGTTTACGGTCTACAGGGACGGGGGGCTACACCTTC. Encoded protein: CASSLRSTGTGGYTF.

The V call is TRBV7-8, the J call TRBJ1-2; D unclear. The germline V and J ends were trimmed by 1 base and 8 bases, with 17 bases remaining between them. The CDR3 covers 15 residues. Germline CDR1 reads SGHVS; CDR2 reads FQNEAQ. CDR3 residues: CASSLGAQSLWGYTF. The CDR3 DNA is TGTGCCAGCAGCTTAGGTGCTCAGTCACTATGGGGCTACACCTTC.

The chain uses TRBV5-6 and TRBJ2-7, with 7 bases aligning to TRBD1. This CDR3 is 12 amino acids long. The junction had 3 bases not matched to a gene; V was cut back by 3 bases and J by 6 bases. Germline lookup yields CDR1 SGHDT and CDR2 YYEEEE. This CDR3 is CASSSPGGEQYF. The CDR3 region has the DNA TGTGCCAGCAGCTCTCCAGGGGGCGAGCAGTACTTC. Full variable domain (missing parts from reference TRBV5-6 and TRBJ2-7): DAGVTQSPTHLIKTRGQQVTLRCSPKSGHDTVSWYQQALGQGPQFIFQYYEEEERQRGNFPDRFSGHQFPNYSSELNVNALLLGDSALYLCASSSPGGEQYFGPGTRLTVT.

CDR3: CAIRTSGRLGTGELFF. The CDR3 region has the DNA TGTGCCATCCGGACTAGCGGGAGATTGGGCACCGGGGAGCTGTTTTTT. This chain links TRBV10-3 with TRBJ2-2, with 13 bases aligning to TRBD2. Germline V gene sequence: CDR1 ENHRY, CDR2 SYGVKD. V lost 8 bases to trimming and J lost 4 bases; unmatched junction nucleotides: 7. CDR3 length: 16 amino acids.

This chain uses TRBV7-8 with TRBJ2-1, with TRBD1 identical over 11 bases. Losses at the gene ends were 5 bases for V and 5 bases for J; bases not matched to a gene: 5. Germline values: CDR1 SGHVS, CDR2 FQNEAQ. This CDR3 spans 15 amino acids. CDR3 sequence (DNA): TGTGCCAGCAGCAGAGGACAGGGGGCGAACAATGAGCAGTTCTTC. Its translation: CASSRGQGANNEQFF.

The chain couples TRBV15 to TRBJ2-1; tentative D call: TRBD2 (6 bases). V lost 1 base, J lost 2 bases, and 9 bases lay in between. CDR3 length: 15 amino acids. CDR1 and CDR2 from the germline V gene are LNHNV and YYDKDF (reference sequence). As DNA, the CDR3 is TGTGCCACCAGCAGAGCAGGCGGGACCTACAATGAGCAGTTCTTC. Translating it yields CATSRAGGTYNEQFF. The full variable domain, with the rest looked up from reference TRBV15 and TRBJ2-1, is DAMVIQNPRYQVTQFGKPVTLSCSQTLNHNVMYWYQQKSSQAPKLLFHYYDKDFNNEADTPDNFQSRRPNTSFCFLDIRSPGLGDTAMYLCATSRAGGTYNEQFFGPGTRLTVL.